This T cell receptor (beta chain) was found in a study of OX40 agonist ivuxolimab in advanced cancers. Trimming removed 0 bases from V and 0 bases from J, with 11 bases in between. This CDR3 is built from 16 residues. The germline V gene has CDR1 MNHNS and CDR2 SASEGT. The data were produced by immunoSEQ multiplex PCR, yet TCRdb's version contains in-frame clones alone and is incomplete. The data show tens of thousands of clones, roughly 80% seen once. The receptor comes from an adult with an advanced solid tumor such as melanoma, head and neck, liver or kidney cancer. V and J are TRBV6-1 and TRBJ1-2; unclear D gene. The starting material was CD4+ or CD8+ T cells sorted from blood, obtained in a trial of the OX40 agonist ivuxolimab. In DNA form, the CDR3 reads TGTGCCAGCAGTGAAGCACGGCCAGGAGCTAACTATGGCTACACCTTC. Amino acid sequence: CASSEARPGANYGYTF.